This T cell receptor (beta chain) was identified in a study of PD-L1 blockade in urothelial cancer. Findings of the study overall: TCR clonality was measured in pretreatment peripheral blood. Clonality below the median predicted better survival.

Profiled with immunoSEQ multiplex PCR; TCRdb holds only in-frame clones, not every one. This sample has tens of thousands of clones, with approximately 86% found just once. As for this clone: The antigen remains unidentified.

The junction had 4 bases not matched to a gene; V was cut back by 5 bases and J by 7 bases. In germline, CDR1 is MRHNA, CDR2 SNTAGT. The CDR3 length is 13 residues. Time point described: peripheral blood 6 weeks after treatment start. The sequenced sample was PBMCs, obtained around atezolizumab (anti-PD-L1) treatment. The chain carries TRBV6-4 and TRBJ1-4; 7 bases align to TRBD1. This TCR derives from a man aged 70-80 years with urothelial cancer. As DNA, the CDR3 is TGTGCCAGCAGTAGGGGGCCTGGTGAAAAACTGTTTTTT. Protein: CASSRGPGEKLFF.